This T cell receptor beta chain was sequenced during a study of T cell responses to AZD1222 COVID-19 vaccine. Produced via immunoSEQ multiplex PCR; TCRdb's table is partial and in-frame only. The sample includes 110,000 to 150,000 clones, 92% of them seen just once. The CDR3 has 14 residues. V shed 2 bases and J shed 0 bases, with 5 bases lying between them. CDR1 and CDR2 (germline): MNHEY, SVGAGI. This clone was detected once. The V call is TRBV6-5, the J call TRBJ1-3; the D is unclear. This clonotype originated in an adult who received the AZD1222 COVID-19 vaccine. The sequenced sample was peripheral blood, obtained 28 days after the second AZD1222 dose. CDR3 bases: TGTGCCAGCAGTTACCGGCCCTCTGGAAACACCATATATTTT. This sequence encodes CASSYRPSGNTIYF.